These 27 T cell receptor beta chains were all obtained from the same sample, sequenced in a study of blood T cell repertoires in COVID-19. This table comes from immunoSEQ multiplex PCR, and its TCRdb copy is limited to in-frame clones, with some not included. The sample lists roughly 200,000 clones; approximately 87% were seen once. Source material: peripheral blood. Every receptor here comes from a person aged 70 to 79 with COVID-19, enrolled during active disease.

V is TRBV2 and J is TRBJ2-1, with TRBD1 matching over 8 bases. The V gene end was trimmed by 3 bases and the J gene end by 2 bases; junction bases not matched to a gene: 0. Germline V CDR1 and CDR2: SNHLY, FYNNEI. The CDR3 has 14 amino acids. In nucleotides, the CDR3 is TGTGCCAGCAGTGAGGACAGGGCCTACAATGAGCAGTTCTTC. It yields the protein CASSEDRAYNEQFF.

V is TRBV28 and J is TRBJ1-3; possible D gene TRBD1, 5 bases. V lost 8 bases, J lost 0 bases, and 14 bases lay in between. The CDR3 runs 15 residues. The germline gives CDR1 MDHEN, CDR2 SYDVKM. The CDR3 spells CASQQASSSGNTIYF. CDR3 bases: TGTGCCAGCCAACAGGCCTCGAGCTCTGGAAACACCATATATTTT.

This chain links TRBV11-2 with TRBJ1-4, with no clear D. V was pared by 0 bases and J by 4 bases, with 6 bases between. The germline gives CDR1 SGHAT, CDR2 FQNNGV. The CDR3 extends over 14 amino acids. The CDR3 bases are TGTGCCAGCAGCTTAGAACCGGGTAATGAAAAACTGTTTTTT. It encodes CASSLEPGNEKLFF.

V gene TRBV6-6 combines with J gene TRBJ2-5, with D possibly matching TRBD2 (5 bases). Between the trimmed V and J ends, which lost 6 bases and 1 base, there was a span of 9 bases. Germline lookup yields CDR1 MNHNY and CDR2 SVGAGI (reference sequence). This CDR3 region has 13 residues. CDR3 residues: CASSPRGQETQYF. CDR3 coding DNA: TGTGCCAGCAGCCCACGGGGCCAAGAGACCCAGTACTTC.

The gene calls are TRBV11-3 and TRBJ2-5; D is undetermined. In germline, CDR1 is SGHNT, CDR2 YENEEA. The CDR3 covers 14 residues. Trimming shortened V by 0 bases and J by 7 bases, and 12 bases separated the two germline ends. This CDR3 is CASSLDRGVGTQYF. In DNA form, the CDR3 reads TGTGCCAGCAGCTTAGATCGAGGAGTGGGGACCCAGTACTTC.

V is TRBV28 and J is TRBJ1-5; 8 bases agree with TRBD1. The trim removed 6 bases at V and 4 bases at J, leaving 5 bases unmatched. Germline values: CDR1 MDHEN, CDR2 SYDVKM. The CDR3 is made up of 14 amino acids. The CDR3 loop reads CASRTGVINQPQHF. DNA for the CDR3: TGTGCCAGCAGGACAGGGGTCATTAATCAGCCCCAGCATTTT.

The chain employs TRBV28 and TRBJ1-1; no clear D. The CDR3 is 15 residues long. V lost 2 bases and J 5 bases, leaving 15 bases between the germline ends. CDR1 and CDR2 from the germline V gene are MDHEN and SYDVKM. The CDR3 sequence is CASSLNRKQRTEAFF. The CDR3 region has the DNA TGTGCCAGCAGTTTAAACAGAAAACAGAGAACTGAAGCTTTCTTT.

This clone has at least ten counts. The chain recombines TRBV19 with TRBJ2-2, with D perhaps TRBD2 (5 bases). V lost 6 bases and J 2 bases, leaving 10 bases between the germline ends. CDR3 length equals 14 residues. Per germline, CDR1 LNHDA and CDR2 SQIVND (reference sequence). DNA for the CDR3: TGTGCCAGTAGAAAAGGACTTAACACCGGGGAGCTGTTTTTT. Amino acid sequence: CASRKGLNTGELFF.

The chain employs TRBV19 and TRBJ1-2; TRBD1 aligns across 9 bases. Germline V lookup: CDR1 LNHDA, CDR2 SQIVND (reference sequence). V lost 6 bases, J lost 5 bases, and 7 bases stayed unmatched. The CDR3 extends over 14 amino acids. The CDR3 loop is CASSTGTGNYGYTF. As DNA, the CDR3 is TGTGCCAGTAGCACCGGGACAGGGAATTATGGCTACACCTTC.

The chain is built from TRBV5-5 and TRBJ1-2, with 8 bases aligning to TRBD1. The germline CDR1 and CDR2 sequences are SGHKS and YYEKEE (reference sequence). V shed 0 bases and J 3 bases; nucleotides not matched to a gene: 1. This CDR3 spans 14 amino acids. CDR3 loop: CASSLDRGYYGYTF. In DNA, the CDR3 is TGTGCCAGCAGCTTGGACAGGGGGTACTATGGCTACACCTTC.

The chain has TRBV7-9 and TRBJ1-4; 7 positions agree with TRBD1. From germline, CDR1 is SEHNR and CDR2 FQNEAQ (reference sequence). After removal of 3 bases from V and 5 bases from J, the junction contained 3 bases not matched to a gene. The CDR3 sequence is 14 residues long. The CDR3 loop is CASSLGQLNEKLFF. CDR3 nucleotides: TGTGCCAGCAGCTTGGGACAGCTGAATGAAAAACTGTTTTTT.

The sample holds a few counts of this clone. The chain joins TRBV6-6 to TRBJ2-7, with D unresolved. V was trimmed by 2 bases and J by 6 bases, leaving 8 bases between them. The CDR3 covers 12 residues. Germline CDR1 is MNHNY and CDR2 is SVGAGI (reference sequence). The CDR3 DNA is TGTGCCAGCAGTTACGGCCAGTTCGAGCAGTACTTC. It is translated as CASSYGQFEQYF.

The rearrangement uses TRBV19 and TRBJ2-7; 8 nucleotides agree with TRBD1. Trimming cost V 6 bases and J 0 bases; bases outside gene matches: 7. CDR1 and CDR2 from the germline V gene are LNHDA and SQIVND (reference sequence). CDR3 length: 15 residues. CDR3 DNA sequence: TGTGCCAGTAGAGACAGGGGCCTGGGCTCCTACGAGCAGTACTTC. Amino acids: CASRDRGLGSYEQYF. The entire variable domain, with the rest obtained from reference TRBV19 and TRBJ2-7, is as follows: DGGITQSPKYLFRKEGQNVTLSCEQNLNHDAMYWYRQDPGQGLRLIYYSQIVNDFQKGDIAEGYSVSREKKESFPLTVTSAQKNPTAFYLCASRDRGLGSYEQYFGPGTRLTVT.

The chain combines TRBV5-6 with TRBJ1-2; perhaps TRBD1 as D (5 bases). The ends were cut back, 0 bases at V and 4 bases at J, with 10 bases in the middle. The CDR3 runs 14 residues. The germline gives CDR1 SGHDT, CDR2 YYEEEE. The CDR3 reads CASSLVGAGYGYTF. The CDR3 coding sequence is TGTGCCAGCAGCTTGGTAGGGGCAGGCTATGGCTACACCTTC.

CDR3 coding DNA: TGTGCCAGCAGCTTAGACAGGGAACAGCCCCAGCATTTT. Amino acids: CASSLDREQPQHF. The rearrangement joins TRBV7-8 to TRBJ1-5; weak D call: TRBD1 (6 bases). The length of the CDR3 is 13 residues. The germline V gene has CDR1 SGHVS and CDR2 FQNEAQ. V was pared by 1 base and J by 7 bases, with 8 bases between.

The V call is TRBV6-5, the J call TRBJ2-7; 7 bases line up with TRBD2. Germline values: CDR1 MNHEY, CDR2 SVGAGI. The CDR3 sequence is 15 residues long. Losses at the gene ends were 5 bases for V and 5 bases for J; bases not matched to a gene: 12. The CDR3 protein is CASSKREGLNNEQYF. The CDR3, as DNA: TGTGCCAGCAGTAAGAGGGAGGGCCTAAACAACGAGCAGTACTTC.

Comments on this clone: Sequence at one end of the junction differs from germline and may be a read error. This CDR3 reads CASTVTGTSGHNEQFF. For the CDR3, the DNA is TGTGCCAGCACCGTAACCGGGACTAGCGGACACAATGAGCAGTTCTTC. V and J are TRBV9 and TRBJ2-1; 11 bases map to TRBD2. Germline V lookup: CDR1 SGDLS, CDR2 YYNGEE. This CDR3 region has 16 residues.

The V gene is TRBV5-4, the J gene TRBJ2-5, with D maybe TRBD2 (6 bases). CDR3 length: 15 amino acids. Trimming took 4 bases from V and 0 from J, leaving 13 bases between them. Per the germline V gene, CDR1 is SGHNT and CDR2 is YYREEE (reference sequence). CDR3 in amino acids: CASSPRRGNQETQYF. CDR3 in DNA: TGTGCCAGCAGCCCCCGACGGGGGAACCAAGAGACCCAGTACTTC.

This clone has just one count. This chain links TRBV6-5 with TRBJ2-1, with 9 bases identical to TRBD1. The CDR3 runs 13 residues. V gave up 6 bases and J gave up 8 bases; unmatched junction bases: 5. The V gene's germline CDR1 is MNHEY and CDR2 SVGAGI. The CDR3 nucleotides are TGTGCCAGCAGAGGGACAGGGTCATATGAGCAGTTCTTC. It encodes CASRGTGSYEQFF.

The V gene is TRBV6-5, the J gene TRBJ2-3; the D gene is possibly TRBD2 (6 bases). The V end lost 6 bases, the J end lost 2 bases, and 15 bases lay between the germline ends. This CDR3 has 15 residues. Germline assignment: CDR1 MNHEY and CDR2 SVGAGI. This CDR3 is CASRDTGTHTDTQYF. CDR3 bases: TGTGCCAGCAGAGACACCGGGACTCACACAGATACGCAGTATTTT.

The rearrangement uses TRBV5-1 and TRBJ1-5; a weak D match, TRBD1 (6 bases). This CDR3 contains 14 residues. V was shortened by 0 bases and J by 6 bases, with 10 bases between the two germline ends. Looked up from germline, CDR1 is SGHRS and CDR2 is YFSETQ. In DNA form, the CDR3 reads TGCGCCAGCAGCTTGGCCGAACAGGGTCAGCCCCAGCATTTT. Its protein is CASSLAEQGQPQHF.

The rearrangement joins TRBV18 to TRBJ2-3, with TRBD2 identical over 7 bases. Trimming at V came to 1 base and at J to 4 bases, leaving 14 bases not matched to a gene. The CDR3 is 18 residues long. From germline, CDR1 is KGHSH and CDR2 LQKENI. CDR3: CASSPLFGAGEVADTQYF. CDR3 nucleotides: TGTGCCAGCTCACCACTTTTCGGGGCGGGAGAGGTCGCAGATACGCAGTATTTT.

Only a few counts were recorded for this clone. The chain combines TRBV7-9 with TRBJ1-3; D uncertain. The CDR3 extends over 13 amino acids. Trimming took 8 bases from V and 4 from J, leaving 12 bases between them. Germline V gene data show CDR1 as SEHNR and CDR2 as FQNEAQ (reference sequence). The CDR3 DNA sequence: TGTGCCAGCGGCATGGCGGGAGGAAACACCATATATTTT. Its protein product is CASGMAGGNTIYF.

The chain links TRBV5-1 to TRBJ2-5, with 7 bases lining up with TRBD1. V lost 2 bases, J lost 3 bases, and 4 bases stayed unmatched. Per germline, CDR1 SGHRS and CDR2 YFSETQ. The CDR3 totals 14 residues. CDR3 in amino acids: CASSFRQGKETQYF. As DNA, the CDR3 is TGCGCCAGCAGCTTTCGACAGGGAAAAGAGACCCAGTACTTC.

The chain recombines TRBV24-1 with TRBJ2-1; D perhaps matches TRBD1 (5 bases). With 1 base removed from V and 7 bases from J, the gap between germline ends came to 16 bases. The CDR3 has 16 amino acids. Germline V gene sequence: CDR1 KGHDR, CDR2 SFDVKD. The CDR3 is CATSDFKTVTLNEQFF. In nucleotides, the CDR3 is TGTGCCACCAGTGATTTCAAGACAGTGACCTTAAATGAGCAGTTCTTC.

The chain couples TRBV11-2 to TRBJ2-5; TRBD1 agrees at 7 bases. Unmatched junction bases numbered 4, after V lost 1 base and J lost 2 bases. The CDR3 is 15 amino acids. CDR1 is SGHAT and CDR2 is FQNNGV in the germline V gene. The CDR3 sequence is CASSLGRGPQETQYF. Written as DNA, the CDR3 is TGTGCCAGCAGCTTAGGTAGGGGGCCTCAAGAGACCCAGTACTTC.

V is TRBV28 and J is TRBJ1-2, with D unclear. With 6 bases removed from V and 2 bases from J, the gap between germline ends came to 13 bases. CDR3 size: 14 residues. CDR1 MDHEN and CDR2 SYDVKM come from the germline V gene. The CDR3 spells CASSPTRENYGYTF. CDR3 DNA sequence: TGTGCCAGCAGCCCAACTCGCGAGAACTATGGCTACACCTTC.